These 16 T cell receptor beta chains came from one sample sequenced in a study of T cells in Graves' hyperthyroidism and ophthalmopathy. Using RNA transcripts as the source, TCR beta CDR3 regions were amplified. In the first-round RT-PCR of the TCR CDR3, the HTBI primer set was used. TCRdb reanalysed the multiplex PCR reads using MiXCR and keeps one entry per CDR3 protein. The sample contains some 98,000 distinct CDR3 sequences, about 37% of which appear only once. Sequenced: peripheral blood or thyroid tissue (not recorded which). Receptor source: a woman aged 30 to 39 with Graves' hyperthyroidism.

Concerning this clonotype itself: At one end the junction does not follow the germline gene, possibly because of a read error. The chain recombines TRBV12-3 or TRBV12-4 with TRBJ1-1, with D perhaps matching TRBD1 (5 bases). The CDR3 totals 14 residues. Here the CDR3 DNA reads TGCGCCGGCACCCAGGGCCAAGGGAACACTGAAGCTTTCTTT. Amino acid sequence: CAGTQGQGNTEAFF.

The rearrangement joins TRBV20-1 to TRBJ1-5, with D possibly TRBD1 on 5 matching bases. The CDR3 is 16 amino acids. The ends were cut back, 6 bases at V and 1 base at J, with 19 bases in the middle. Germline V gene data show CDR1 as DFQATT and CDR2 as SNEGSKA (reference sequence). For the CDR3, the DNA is TGCAGTGCCATCCCGGCGTGGGGGGGGAGCAATCAGCCCCAGCATTTT. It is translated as CSAIPAWGGSNQPQHF.

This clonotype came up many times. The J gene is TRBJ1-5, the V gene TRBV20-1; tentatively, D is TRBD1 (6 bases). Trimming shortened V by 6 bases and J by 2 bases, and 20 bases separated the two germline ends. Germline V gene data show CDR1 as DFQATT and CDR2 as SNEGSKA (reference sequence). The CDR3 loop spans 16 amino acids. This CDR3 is CSAREQGLKGNQPQHF. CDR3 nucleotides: TGCAGTGCCCGAGAGCAGGGGTTGAAGGGCAATCAGCCCCAGCATTTT.

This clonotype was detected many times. CDR3: CSATGDLTQPQHF. Written as DNA, the CDR3 is TGCAGTGCTACGGGGGACCTTACTCAGCCCCAGCATTTT. This chain links TRBV20-1 with TRBJ1-5, with D possibly matching TRBD1 (5 bases). Germline CDR1 reads DFQATT; CDR2 reads SNEGSKA (reference sequence). The CDR3 has 13 amino acids. Trimming pared 4 bases from V and 6 bases from J, leaving 13 bases between.

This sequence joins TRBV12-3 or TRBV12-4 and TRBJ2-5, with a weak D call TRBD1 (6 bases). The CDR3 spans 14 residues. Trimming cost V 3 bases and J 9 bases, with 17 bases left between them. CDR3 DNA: TGTGCCAGCAGTTTTTCCCAGGGACATCAGCCCCAGTACTTC. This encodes CASSFSQGHQPQYF.

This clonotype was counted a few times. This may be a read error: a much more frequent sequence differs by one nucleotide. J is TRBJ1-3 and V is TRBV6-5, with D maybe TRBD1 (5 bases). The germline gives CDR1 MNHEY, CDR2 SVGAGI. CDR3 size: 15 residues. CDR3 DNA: TGTGCCAGCAGTAGAAAAACAGGTTCTGGAAACACCGTATATTTT. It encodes CASSRKTGSGNTVYF.

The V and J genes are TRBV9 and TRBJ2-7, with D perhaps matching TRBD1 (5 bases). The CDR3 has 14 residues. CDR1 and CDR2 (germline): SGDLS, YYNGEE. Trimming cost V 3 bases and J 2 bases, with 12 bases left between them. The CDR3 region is CASSATQGPYEQYF. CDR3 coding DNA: TGTGCCAGCAGCGCCACCCAGGGTCCCTACGAGCAGTACTTC.

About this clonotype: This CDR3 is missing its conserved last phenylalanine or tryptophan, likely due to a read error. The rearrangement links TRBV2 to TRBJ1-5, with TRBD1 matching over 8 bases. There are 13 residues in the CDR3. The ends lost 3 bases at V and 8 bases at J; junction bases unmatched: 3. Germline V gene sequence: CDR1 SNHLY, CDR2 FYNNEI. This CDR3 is CASSDRGLEPQHS. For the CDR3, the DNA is TGTGCCAGCAGTGACAGGGGGCTGGAGCCCCAGCATTCT.

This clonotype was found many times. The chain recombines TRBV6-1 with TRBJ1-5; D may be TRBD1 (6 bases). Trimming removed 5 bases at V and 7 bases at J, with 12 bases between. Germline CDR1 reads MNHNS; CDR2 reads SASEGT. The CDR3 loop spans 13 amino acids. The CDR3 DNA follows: TGTGCCAGCAGTAACAGGGAGGGCCAGCCCCAGCATTTT. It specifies CASSNREGQPQHF.

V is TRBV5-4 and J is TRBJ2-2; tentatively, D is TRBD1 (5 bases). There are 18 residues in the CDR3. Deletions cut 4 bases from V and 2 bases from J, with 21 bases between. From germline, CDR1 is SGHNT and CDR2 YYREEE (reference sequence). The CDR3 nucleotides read TGTGCCAGCAGCCAAGAAGGGGCCCTCTCTGGAAACACCGGGGAGCTGTTTTTT. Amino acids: CASSQEGALSGNTGELFF.

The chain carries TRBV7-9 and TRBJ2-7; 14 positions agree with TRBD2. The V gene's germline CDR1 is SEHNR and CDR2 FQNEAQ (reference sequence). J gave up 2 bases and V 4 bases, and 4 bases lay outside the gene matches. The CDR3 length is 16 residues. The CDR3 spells CASSSGLAGDAYEQYF. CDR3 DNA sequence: TGTGCCAGCAGCTCGGGACTAGCGGGAGATGCCTACGAGCAGTACTTC.

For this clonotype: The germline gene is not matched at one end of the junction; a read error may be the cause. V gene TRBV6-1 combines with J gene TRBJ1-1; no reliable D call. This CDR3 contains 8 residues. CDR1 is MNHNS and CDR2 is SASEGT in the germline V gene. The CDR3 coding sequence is TGTGCCATCAGTGAAGCTTTCTTT. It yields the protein CAISEAFF.

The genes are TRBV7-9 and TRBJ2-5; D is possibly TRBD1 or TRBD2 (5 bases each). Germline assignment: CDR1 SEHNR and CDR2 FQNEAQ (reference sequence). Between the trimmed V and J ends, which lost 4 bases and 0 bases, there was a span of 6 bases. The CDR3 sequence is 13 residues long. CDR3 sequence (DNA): TGTGCCAGCAGCTGGGGACACCAAGAGACCCAGTACTTC. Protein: CASSWGHQETQYF.

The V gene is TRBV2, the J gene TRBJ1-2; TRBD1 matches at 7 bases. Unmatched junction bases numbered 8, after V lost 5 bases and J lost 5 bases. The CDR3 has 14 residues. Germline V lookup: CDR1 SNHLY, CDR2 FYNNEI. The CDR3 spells CASSRTGQDYGYTF. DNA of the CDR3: TGTGCCAGCAGTAGGACAGGCCAAGATTATGGCTACACCTTC.

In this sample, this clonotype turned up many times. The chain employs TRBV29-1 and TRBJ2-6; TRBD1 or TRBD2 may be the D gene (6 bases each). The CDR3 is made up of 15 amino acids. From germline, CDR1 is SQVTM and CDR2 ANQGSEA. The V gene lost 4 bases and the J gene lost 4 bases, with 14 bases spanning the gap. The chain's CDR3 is CSVGWGAAGANVLTF. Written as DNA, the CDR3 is TGCAGCGTTGGATGGGGGGCTGCCGGGGCCAACGTCCTGACTTTC.

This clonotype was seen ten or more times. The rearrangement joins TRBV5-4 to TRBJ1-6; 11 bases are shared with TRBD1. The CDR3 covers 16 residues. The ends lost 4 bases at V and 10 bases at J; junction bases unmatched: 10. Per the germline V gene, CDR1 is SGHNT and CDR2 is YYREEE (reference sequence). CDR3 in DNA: TGTGCCAGCAGCAGAGCGGGACAGGGGGTTTTATCACCCCTCCACTTT. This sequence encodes CASSRAGQGVLSPLHF.